This T cell receptor beta chain derives from a study of CD8 T cells in Susac syndrome. V gave up 5 bases and J gave up 3 bases, with 7 bases separating them. Germline loops: CDR1 LGHNA, CDR2 YNFKEQ. The CDR3 covers 12 residues. Reverse transcription of about 0.45 to 1 ug RNA used random hexamers. TCRdb analysed the immunoSEQ multiplex PCR reads with MiXCR anew, one entry per CDR3 protein. The table shows more than 65,000 distinct CDR3 sequences, with roughly 94% occurring only once. High-throughput TCR beta sequencing covered peripheral CD8+ and CD4+ T cells. Healthy donors served as age- and sex-matched controls. Negative magnetic isolation gave CD8+ and CD4+ cells; FACS enriched CD8+ TEMRA. Study-wide findings and caveats: It was acknowledged by the study that relatively few individuals were included in its TCR sequencing and HLA analysis.

In the case of this clonotype: Its antigen remains unidentified.

The genes are TRBV4-2 and TRBJ2-5; D might be TRBD2 (6 bases). This receptor was taken from a human donor in good health. Sequenced input: CD8+ T cells from PBMCs. In nucleotides, the CDR3 is TGTGCCAGCAGCGGCGGGGAAGAGACCCAGTACTTC. Its protein product is CASSGGEETQYF.